The 5 T cell receptor beta chains below come from one sample, sequenced in a study of shared clonotypes between healthy human individuals. The assay was immunoSEQ multiplex PCR, and TCRdb's table has in-frame clones only and misses some. The data show some 680,000 clones, approximately 73% seen once. The sequencing input was memory CD4+ T cells sorted from blood. Subset specified: CD45RA-negative fraction. All receptors derive from a woman aged 25 to 39 in good health.

The chain combines TRBV10-3 with TRBJ1-2; 7 nucleotides agree with TRBD1. Trimming took 6 bases from V and 2 from J; bases not matched to a gene: 6. Germline V gene sequence: CDR1 ENHRY, CDR2 SYGVKD. The CDR3 consists of 14 residues. CDR3 sequence reads: CAISEGAANYGYTF. CDR3 DNA sequence: TGTGCCATCAGCGAGGGGGCGGCCAACTATGGCTACACCTTC.

This chain links TRBV28 with TRBJ2-7; D remains unclear. The CDR3 spans 11 residues. Germline V gene data show CDR1 as MDHEN and CDR2 as SYDVKM. V lost 5 bases to trimming and J lost 3 bases, with 5 bases between them. CDR3 region: CASSPFYEQYF. CDR3 bases: TGTGCCAGCAGTCCGTTCTACGAGCAGTACTTC.

The rearrangement joins TRBV6-6 to TRBJ2-1, with 10 nucleotides matching TRBD1. Germline V gives CDR1 MNHNY, CDR2 SVGAGI (reference sequence). This CDR3 comprises 14 residues. Unmatched junction bases numbered 5, after V lost 6 bases and J lost 6 bases. The CDR3 DNA is TGTGCCAGCAGCCGGGACAGGGGTCCCAATGAGCAGTTCTTC. It yields the protein CASSRDRGPNEQFF.

J is TRBJ2-1 and V is TRBV25-1; 11 bases align to TRBD2. The CDR3 runs to 14 residues. V dropped 5 bases and J dropped 3; count of bases not matched to a gene: 0. CDR1 MGHDK and CDR2 SYGVNS come from the germline V gene. This CDR3 reads CASSTSGGYNEQFF. The CDR3 DNA reads as TGTGCCAGCAGTACTAGCGGGGGCTACAATGAGCAGTTCTTC.

The chain joins TRBV5-4 to TRBJ2-2; maybe TRBD2 (6 bases). The length of the CDR3 is 17 residues. V shed 0 bases and J shed 0 bases, with 12 bases lying between them. Germline CDR1 and CDR2: SGHNT and YYREEE (reference sequence). This CDR3 reads CASSLGGTVTNTGELFF. The CDR3 bases are TGTGCCAGCAGCTTGGGGGGGACTGTTACGAACACCGGGGAGCTGTTTTTT.